This TCR beta chain comes out of a study of cytomegalovirus exposure and HLA in healthy donors. Points from the study as a whole: Investigators reported approximately 150 TCR beta chains as tied to cytomegalovirus. Reportedly, cytomegalovirus status was diagnosed with high sensitivity and specificity. Many donors carried some public TCRs, although rarity characterized most TCR sequences.

Germline CDR1 is MNHEY and CDR2 is SMNVEV (reference sequence). This CDR3 has 13 residues. V lost 6 bases, J lost 3 bases, and 11 bases lay in between. Profiled with immunoSEQ multiplex PCR; TCRdb holds only in-frame clones, not every one. The sample holds approximately 210,000 clones, around 88% seen once. Of note for this clone: Its specificity is not known.

The clonotype originates from a woman aged 18-35 years in good health and CMV-seronegative. This chain joins TRBV27 and TRBJ1-2; no clear D gene. Source material: PBMCs. In DNA form, the CDR3 reads TGTGCCAGCAGCCCCTCGGAGGACTATGGCTACACCTTC. Protein product: CASSPSEDYGYTF.